This T cell receptor (beta chain) was obtained from a study of T cells after yellow fever vaccination. Template-switching 5'RACE yielded the TCR cDNA; a universal primer site and UMIs were added in the process. Via MiXCR, TCRdb re-called the 5' RACE reads, giving one row per CDR3 protein. This sample has tens of thousands of distinct CDR3 sequences; around 5.2% occur once, and the top ten carry 20%. Trimming left V 2 bases short and J 6 bases short, with 16 bases between. The germline CDR1 and CDR2 sequences are MRHNA and SNTAGT. This CDR3 is 15 amino acids long. Study-level findings and limits: In post-booster samples, most primary-vaccination clones reappeared (about 95% CD4, nearly 90% CD8).

This clonotype has ten or more counts. The chain uses TRBV6-4 and TRBJ1-1; the D is unclear. This sample comprised PBMCs, either bulk or a sorted T-cell subset (CD4+, CD8+, memory, or dextramer-sorted; not recorded which), obtained 45 days after the first yellow fever vaccination. This sequence originates from a young man who received the YFV17D yellow fever vaccine. The CDR3 here is CASSDQPGWESEAFF. CDR3 nucleotide sequence: TGTGCCAGCAGTGACCAGCCGGGATGGGAGTCTGAAGCTTTCTTT.